The 25 T cell receptor beta chains below come from one sample, sequenced in a study of radiotherapy plus CTLA-4 blockade in lung cancer. Assay: immunoSEQ multiplex PCR; the TCRdb copy retains only in-frame clones and omits some. The profile shows around 26,000 clones, 60% to 85% of them singletons. This specimen was peripheral blood, taken from a patient treated with radiotherapy plus ipilimumab. Source of these receptors: a human donor with non-small cell lung cancer whose response to radiotherapy plus ipilimumab could not be evaluated.

The gene calls are TRBV28 and TRBJ2-4; D is unclear. Trimming cost V 7 bases and J 3 bases, with 10 bases left between them. The CDR3 covers 13 residues. The V gene's germline CDR1 is MDHEN and CDR2 SYDVKM. CDR3 coding DNA: TGTGCCAGCAATAAGCCCGACAAAAACATTCAGTACTTC. Translation gives CASNKPDKNIQYF.

This chain joins TRBV29-1 and TRBJ1-2; 9 bases map to TRBD1. V lost 6 bases to trimming and J lost 4 bases; unmatched junction nucleotides: 3. This CDR3 is 12 amino acids long. Germline V lookup: CDR1 SQVTM, CDR2 ANQGSEA. In DNA form, the CDR3 reads TGCAGCGTCTGGACAGGGGCCTATGGCTACACCTTC. This gives the protein CSVWTGAYGYTF.

This sequence joins TRBV6-6 and TRBJ2-5, with D perhaps matching TRBD2 (5 bases). The DNA end is a closer match to TRBJ2-7, so the J assignment may be wrong. Germline V gene lookup returns CDR1 MNHNY and CDR2 SVGAGI (reference sequence). This CDR3 contains 14 residues. The DNA for the CDR3 is TGTGCCAGCAGTTACTACAGCGGTACCTACGAGCAGTACTTC. Translation: CASSYYSGTYEQYF.

The count of this clone is one. J is TRBJ2-7 and V is TRBV7-2, with TRBD1 matching 9 bases. From germline, CDR1 is SGHTA and CDR2 FQGNSA. This CDR3 is built from 16 residues. Trimming removed 5 bases from V and 0 bases from J; junction bases left unmatched: 8. The CDR3 DNA reads as TGTGCCAGCAGCGGAACAGGGGGCCCTTTCTCCTACGAGCAGTACTTC. Translation: CASSGTGGPFSYEQYF.

The rearrangement uses TRBV28 and TRBJ1-2; D might be TRBD1 (5 bases). Germline V lookup: CDR1 MDHEN, CDR2 SYDVKM. This CDR3 is built from 12 residues. The V gene lost 4 bases and the J gene lost 8 bases, with 11 bases spanning the gap. The CDR3 bases are TGTGCCAGCAGTTACGCAGGGAACGGCTACACCTTC. Translation gives CASSYAGNGYTF.

The chain couples TRBV27 to TRBJ2-2; D possibly corresponds to TRBD2 (6 bases). Looked up from germline, CDR1 is MNHEY and CDR2 is SMNVEV (reference sequence). This CDR3 has 16 amino acids. The V end lost 2 bases, the J end lost 1 base, and 11 bases lay between the germline ends. Here the CDR3 reads CASSLIGGLNTGELFF. The DNA of the CDR3 is TGTGCCAGCAGTTTAATCGGGGGATTGAACACCGGGGAGCTGTTTTTT.

The chain carries TRBV2 and TRBJ2-5; 7 bases map to TRBD1. Germline CDR1 SNHLY, CDR2 FYNNEI. Trimming cost V 11 bases and J 5 bases; bases outside gene matches: 11. This CDR3 has 13 residues. Written as DNA, the CDR3 is TGTGCCGGGGAGAAACAGGGGTCGGAGACCCAGTACTTC. Residues: CAGEKQGSETQYF.

The gene calls are TRBV7-9 and TRBJ2-4; D remains unclear. V gave up 4 bases and J gave up 0 bases, with 10 bases separating them. The CDR3 runs 15 residues. CDR1 is SEHNR, CDR2 FQNEAQ, per germline (reference sequence). CDR3 protein: CASSSNEIAKNIQYF. Written as DNA, the CDR3 is TGTGCCAGCAGCTCGAACGAGATAGCCAAAAACATTCAGTACTTC.

This clone was counted only a few times. This chain connects TRBV7-8 to TRBJ1-1, with a tentative D call TRBD1 (5 bases). Germline-derived CDR1 and CDR2 are SGHVS and FQNEAQ. Trimming shortened V by 0 bases and J by 10 bases, and 15 bases separated the two germline ends. This CDR3 spans 14 amino acids. The CDR3 region is CASSLAGTGRVAFF. CDR3 DNA sequence: TGTGCCAGCAGCTTAGCCGGTACAGGAAGAGTAGCTTTCTTT.

This clone was detected once. The chain couples TRBV11-2 to TRBJ1-4; 7 bases map to TRBD1. Trimming removed 5 bases from V and 4 bases from J; junction bases left unmatched: 7. The CDR3 sequence is 15 residues long. Germline V gene data show CDR1 as SGHAT and CDR2 as FQNNGV. Here the CDR3 DNA reads TGTGCCAGCAGCCTCCGACAGGGACTTAATGAAAAACTGTTTTTT. This sequence encodes CASSLRQGLNEKLFF.

The CDR3 loop is CASSIGLAADTQYF. The CDR3 nucleotides read TGTGCCAGCAGCATCGGACTAGCGGCAGATACGCAGTATTTT. The chain combines TRBV5-4 with TRBJ2-3, with TRBD2 matching over 10 bases. The junction had 3 bases not matched to a gene; V was cut back by 4 bases and J by 4 bases. Germline V gene sequence: CDR1 SGHNT, CDR2 YYREEE (reference sequence). The CDR3 runs 14 residues.

The V and J genes are TRBV30 and TRBJ2-7; 12 nucleotides align to TRBD2. With V trimmed by 0 bases and J by 2 bases, 2 bases remained unmatched. Germline values: CDR1 GTSNPN, CDR2 SVGIG (reference sequence). The CDR3 covers 15 residues. CDR3 nucleotide sequence: TGTGCCTGGAGTGTCCTAGCGGGAGGGACCTACGAGCAGTACTTC. It specifies CAWSVLAGGTYEQYF.

This clone was seen a few times. The V and J genes are TRBV7-2 and TRBJ2-2; 10 bases map to TRBD1. The CDR3 runs 15 residues. CDR1 and CDR2 from the germline V gene are SGHTA and FQGNSA. V shed 5 bases, J shed 4 bases, and the junction held 4 bases outside the gene matches. As DNA, the CDR3 is TGTGCCAGCAGCCAATGGACAGGGGGCACCGGGGAGCTGTTTTTT. Protein: CASSQWTGGTGELFF.

V usage is TRBV28 and J usage is TRBJ2-1, with 8 bases aligning to TRBD2. CDR1 MDHEN and CDR2 SYDVKM come from the germline V gene. The J segment lost 10 bases and the V segment lost 6 bases, leaving 14 bases of the junction unmatched. CDR3 length equals 15 residues. The CDR3 sequence: CASRPRGGTGREQFF. The CDR3 nucleotides are TGTGCCAGCAGACCCCGCGGGGGGACGGGCCGGGAGCAGTTCTTC.

This rearrangement joins TRBV11-2 to TRBJ1-1; D unclear. Trimming took 5 bases from V and 2 from J, leaving 12 bases between them. Per the germline V gene, CDR1 is SGHAT and CDR2 is FQNNGV. The CDR3 sequence is 14 residues long. CDR3 in DNA: TGTGCCAGCAGCCGTACCGGGAGCAACACTGAAGCTTTCTTT. It is translated as CASSRTGSNTEAFF.

This clone was seen only a few times. The rearrangement uses TRBV19 and TRBJ1-2; TRBD1 aligns across 9 bases. CDR3 size: 14 residues. Per germline, CDR1 LNHDA and CDR2 SQIVND (reference sequence). V gave up 6 bases and J gave up 7 bases; unmatched junction bases: 9. CDR3 in amino acids: CASSLTGGKSGYTF. Written as DNA, the CDR3 is TGTGCCAGTAGCCTGACAGGGGGAAAAAGTGGCTACACCTTC.

As DNA, the CDR3 is TGTGCCAGCTCACCACAGACAGGGCAAGAGACCCAGTACTTC. Its translation is CASSPQTGQETQYF. This chain connects TRBV18 to TRBJ2-5, with 7 bases matching TRBD1. There are 14 residues in the CDR3. Germline assignment: CDR1 KGHSH and CDR2 LQKENI. Losses at the gene ends were 1 base for V and 2 bases for J; bases not matched to a gene: 1.

This chain joins TRBV11-3 and TRBJ1-1; the D is unclear. Per germline, CDR1 SGHNT and CDR2 YENEEA. Trimming took off 5 bases at V and 1 base at J, with 14 bases between the two ends. This CDR3 spans 15 amino acids. CDR3 sequence reads: CASSPGLGRNTEAFF. In DNA form, the CDR3 reads TGTGCCAGCAGCCCCGGGTTGGGGAGGAACACTGAAGCTTTCTTT.

This clone was found once. The V call is TRBV7-2, the J call TRBJ2-5; 8 bases line up with TRBD2. V lost 5 bases to trimming and J lost 6 bases; unmatched junction nucleotides: 5. Germline assignment: CDR1 SGHTA and CDR2 FQGNSA. The CDR3 consists of 13 residues. The CDR3 loop is CASSHSGMKTQYF. CDR3 nucleotides: TGTGCCAGCAGCCATAGCGGGATGAAGACCCAGTACTTC. Looking up the rest from reference TRBV7-2 and TRBJ2-5 gives the full variable domain: GAGVSQSPSNKVTEKGKDVELRCDPISGHTALYWYRQSLGQGLEFLIYFQGNSAPDKSGLPSDRFSAERTGGSVSTLTIQRTQQEDSAVYLCASSHSGMKTQYFGPGTRLLVL.

The genes are TRBV9 and TRBJ2-7, with TRBD2 as a possible D gene (5 bases). Germline V lookup: CDR1 SGDLS, CDR2 YYNGEE. This CDR3 is built from 14 residues. With 4 bases removed from V and 3 bases from J, the gap between germline ends came to 14 bases. The CDR3 DNA reads TGTGCCAGCAGCCCTAGCTGGACTTTCTACGAGCAGTACTTC. Protein: CASSPSWTFYEQYF.

This clone occurred once. The gene calls are TRBV6-5 and TRBJ2-7; D call uncertain. Germline loops: CDR1 MNHEY, CDR2 SVGAGI. The CDR3 consists of 16 residues. V was shortened by 2 bases and J by 2 bases, with 16 bases between the two germline ends. CDR3 sequence: CASSYETPFGTYEQYF. The CDR3 DNA sequence: TGTGCCAGCAGTTACGAGACACCCTTCGGAACCTACGAGCAGTACTTC.

The DNA of the CDR3 is TGTGCCAGTAGGAGGGGCACCGGGGAGCTGTTTTTT. This encodes CASRRGTGELFF. J is TRBJ2-2 and V is TRBV9, with D possibly TRBD2 on 6 matching bases. Per the germline V gene, CDR1 is SGDLS and CDR2 is YYNGEE. Between the trimmed V and J ends, which lost 8 bases and 4 bases, there was a span of 9 bases. The CDR3 has 12 residues. The full variable domain, in which reference TRBV9 and TRBJ2-2 provide the parts outside the CDR3, is DSGVTQTPKHLITATGQRVTLRCSPRSGDLSVYWYQQSLDQGLQFLIQYYNGEERAKGNILERFSAQQFPDLHSELNLSSLELGDSALYFCASRRGTGELFFGEGSRLTVL.

This clone was seen only a few times. This chain connects TRBV5-4 to TRBJ1-1, with D unresolved. This CDR3 region has 12 residues. Germline assignment: CDR1 SGHNT and CDR2 YYREEE (reference sequence). V was clipped by 3 bases and J by 5 bases, with 8 bases between them. The chain's CDR3 is CASSSPGTEAFF. The CDR3 DNA reads TGTGCCAGCAGCTCCCCGGGGACTGAAGCTTTCTTT.

As for this clone: The junction and the germline gene differ at one end; a read error may be behind it. This chain uses TRBV2 with TRBJ1-4, with D uncertain. Looked up from germline, CDR1 is SNHLY and CDR2 is FYNNEI. The CDR3 extends over 14 amino acids. The CDR3 loop is CASSSSVPDEKLSF. Written as DNA, the CDR3 is TGTGCCAGCAGTTCCTCGGTCCCCGATGAAAAACTGTCTTTT. Complete variable domain (other parts from reference TRBV2 and TRBJ1-4): EPEVTQTPSHQVTQMGQEVILRCVPISNHLYFYWYRQILGQKVEFLVSFYNNEISEKSEIFDDQFSVERPDGSNFTLKIRSTKLEDSAMYFCASSSSVPDEKLSFGSGTQLSVL.

This clone was detected only a few times. Relative to the germline gene, one junction end is altered; a read error may explain this. The rearrangement joins TRBV7-9 to TRBJ1-2; D is unresolved. Germline CDR1 reads SEHNR; CDR2 reads FQNEAQ (reference sequence). The CDR3 totals 14 residues. CDR3 coding DNA: TGCGCCAGCAGCCAAGTTTTAGCGGGTCGTGGCTACACCTTC. This encodes CASSQVLAGRGYTF.